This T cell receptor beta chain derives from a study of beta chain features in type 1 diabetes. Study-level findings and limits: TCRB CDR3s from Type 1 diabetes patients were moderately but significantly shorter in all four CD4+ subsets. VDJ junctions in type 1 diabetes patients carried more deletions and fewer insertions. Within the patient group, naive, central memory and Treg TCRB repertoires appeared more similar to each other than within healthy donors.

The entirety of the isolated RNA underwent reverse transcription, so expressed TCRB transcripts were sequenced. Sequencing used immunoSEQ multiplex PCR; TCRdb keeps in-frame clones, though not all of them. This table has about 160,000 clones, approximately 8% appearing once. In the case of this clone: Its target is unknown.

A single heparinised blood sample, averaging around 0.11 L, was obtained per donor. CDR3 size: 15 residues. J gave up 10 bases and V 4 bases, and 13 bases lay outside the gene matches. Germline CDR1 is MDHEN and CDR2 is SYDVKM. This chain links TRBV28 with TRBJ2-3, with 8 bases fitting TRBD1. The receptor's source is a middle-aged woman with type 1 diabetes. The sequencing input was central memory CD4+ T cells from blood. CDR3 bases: TGTGCCAGCAGTTCCGCACTTGACAGGGGATGGGCGCAGTATTTT. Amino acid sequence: CASSSALDRGWAQYF.